Shown below are 8 T cell receptor beta chains from a single sample sequenced in a study of type 1 regulatory T cells. TCRdb recomputed calls from the reads with MiXCR, one row per CDR3 protein. The top ten hold under 5% of the sample, which has 20,000 to 25,000 distinct CDR3 sequences, around half seen once. These TCRs' antigens remain unknown. Sequenced: cultured T cells, either the whole culture or a sorted T cell fraction (not recorded which). These receptors came from a human donor in good health.

CDR3 nucleotides: TGTGCCAGTAGTATTTCTGGGACTGTCGGCTACACCTTC. Translated: CASSISGTVGYTF. The genes are TRBV19 and TRBJ1-2; TRBD1 is a possible D gene (5 bases). The CDR3 contains 13 residues. The germline V gene encodes CDR1 LNHDA and CDR2 SQIVND (reference sequence). Trimming removed 3 bases from V and 8 bases from J, with 13 bases in between.

CDR3 residues: CASSLVGGKNPGEQFF. For the CDR3, the DNA is TGTGCCAGCAGCTTAGTTGGCGGGAAAAATCCGGGTGAGCAGTTCTTC. V is TRBV11-3 and J is TRBJ2-1; D is perhaps TRBD2 (6 bases). Trimming took off 1 base at V and 9 bases at J, with 19 bases between the two ends. Germline V lookup: CDR1 SGHNT, CDR2 YENEEA. The CDR3 consists of 16 residues.

Many counts were recorded for this clonotype. The rearrangement joins TRBV12-3 or TRBV12-4 to TRBJ1-2; 9 bases fit TRBD1. This CDR3 is 15 amino acids long. V gave up 6 bases and J gave up 5 bases; unmatched junction bases: 10. As DNA, the CDR3 is TGTGCCAGCAGAGAGGGACAGGGCGGCTCTTATGGCTACACCTTC. This sequence encodes CASREGQGGSYGYTF.

The gene calls are TRBV5-8 and TRBJ2-7; the D gene is possibly TRBD1 (5 bases). Looked up from germline, CDR1 is SGHTS and CDR2 is YDEGEE. V was cut by 3 bases and J by 9 bases, with 16 bases left in between. This CDR3 spans 13 amino acids. The CDR3 nucleotides are TGTGCCAGCAGCTCCATGCTTCAGGGTTTGCAGTACTTC. Translated: CASSSMLQGLQYF.

This clonotype is classed as medium-sized. The rearrangement uses TRBV6-5 and TRBJ2-1; 7 positions match TRBD1. Trimming cost V 6 bases and J 7 bases; bases outside gene matches: 3. From germline, CDR1 is MNHEY and CDR2 SVGAGI. The CDR3 loop spans 12 amino acids. CDR3 loop: CASRRQGNEQFF. As DNA, the CDR3 is TGTGCCAGCAGACGACAGGGTAATGAGCAGTTCTTC.

This clonotype was found a few times. The chain recombines TRBV12-3 or TRBV12-4 with TRBJ2-7; 8 positions match TRBD1. This CDR3 contains 15 residues. V lost 5 bases and J lost 5; bases outside the gene matches: 11. The CDR3 bases are TGTGCCAGCAGTACCGGGACAGGAAATCCCCACGAGCAGTACTTC. This gives the protein CASSTGTGNPHEQYF.

The V and J genes are TRBV20-1 and TRBJ2-3; the D gene is possibly TRBD1 (5 bases). The germline V gene has CDR1 DFQATT and CDR2 SNEGSKA (reference sequence). This CDR3 is built from 13 residues. V gave up 5 bases and J gave up 6 bases, with 15 bases separating them. The CDR3 here is CSAYIAWGDTQYF. As DNA, the CDR3 is TGCAGTGCTTATATAGCTTGGGGCGATACGCAGTATTTT.

The J gene is TRBJ2-7, the V gene TRBV7-8, with 11 bases aligning to TRBD2. The CDR3 is made up of 18 amino acids. Per the germline V gene, CDR1 is SGHVS and CDR2 is FQNEAQ. The ends lost 0 bases at V and 0 bases at J; junction bases unmatched: 7. In DNA, the CDR3 is TGTGCCAGCAGCTTAGCGGCTAGCGGGGGGCGAAGCTCCTACGAGCAGTACTTC. This sequence encodes CASSLAASGGRSSYEQYF. Full variable domain (missing parts from reference TRBV7-8 and TRBJ2-7): GAGVSQSPRYKVAKRGQDVALRCDPISGHVSLFWYQQALGQGPEFLTYFQNEAQLDKSGLPSDRFFAERPEGSVSTLKIQRTQQEDSAVYLCASSLAASGGRSSYEQYFGPGTRLTVT.